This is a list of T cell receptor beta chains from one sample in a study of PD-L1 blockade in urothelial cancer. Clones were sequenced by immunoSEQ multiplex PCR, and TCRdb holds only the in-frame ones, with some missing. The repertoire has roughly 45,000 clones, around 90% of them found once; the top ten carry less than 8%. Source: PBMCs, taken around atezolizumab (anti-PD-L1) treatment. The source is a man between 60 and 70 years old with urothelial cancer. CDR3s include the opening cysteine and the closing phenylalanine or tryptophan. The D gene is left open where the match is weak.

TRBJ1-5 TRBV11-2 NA CASSLTSTGQPQHF
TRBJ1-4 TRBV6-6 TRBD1 CASSSTGIGEKLFF
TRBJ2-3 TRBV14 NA CASSQGLSDTQYF
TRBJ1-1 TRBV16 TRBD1 CASSRDRAGEAFF
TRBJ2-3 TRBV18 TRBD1 CASSPRRQGRTDTQYF
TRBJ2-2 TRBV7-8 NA CASSLQGYTGELFF
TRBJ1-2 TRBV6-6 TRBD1 CASTPGTVYGYTF
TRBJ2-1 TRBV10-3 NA CAITGLDGTNEQFF
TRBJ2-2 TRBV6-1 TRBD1 CASSEASGGAGELFF
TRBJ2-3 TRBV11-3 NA CASSRSTITDTQYF
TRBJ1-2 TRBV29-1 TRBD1 CSAPGTGIYGYTF
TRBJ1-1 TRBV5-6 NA CASSSIYAGTEAFF
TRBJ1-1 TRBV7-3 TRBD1 CASSSQGAMNTEAFF
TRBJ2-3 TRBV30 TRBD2 CASGRDSGATDTQYF
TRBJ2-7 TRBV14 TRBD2 CASAPRGLAMEYEQYF
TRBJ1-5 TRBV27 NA CASSFEGRGQPQHF
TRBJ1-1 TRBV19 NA CASSMGLLNVNTEAFF
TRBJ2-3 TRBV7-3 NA CASRSGGDTQYF
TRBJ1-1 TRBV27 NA CASRRYRVRNTEAFF
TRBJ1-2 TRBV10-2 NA CASSSQEGVGTF
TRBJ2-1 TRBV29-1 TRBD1 CSVARDRAYNEQFF
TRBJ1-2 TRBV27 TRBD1 CASSFGSGGGYTF
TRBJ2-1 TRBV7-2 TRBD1 CASSLAGTGANEQFF
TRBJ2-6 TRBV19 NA CASSRTGSGANVLTF
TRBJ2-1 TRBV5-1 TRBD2 CASSIRDYSLGEFF
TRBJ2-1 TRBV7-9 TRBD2 CASSGTSGGASYNEQFF
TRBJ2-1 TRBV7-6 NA CASSLASRETGNEQFF
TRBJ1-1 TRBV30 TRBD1 CAWSRTGDTEAFF
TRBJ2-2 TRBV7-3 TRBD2 CASSLYGGTNTGELFF
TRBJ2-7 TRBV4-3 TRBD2 CASSQDWGSGGPNSYEQYF
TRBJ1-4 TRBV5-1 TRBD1 CASSLGQGGEKLFF
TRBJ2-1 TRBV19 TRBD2 CASSSAGGTYNEQFF
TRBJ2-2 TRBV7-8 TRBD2 CASSTGGRARTGELFF
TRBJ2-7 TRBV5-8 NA CASSLVRGYEQYF
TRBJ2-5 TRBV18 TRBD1 CASSPRTGGWETQYF
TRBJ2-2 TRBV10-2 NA CASSSQPANTGELFF
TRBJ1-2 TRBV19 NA CASRKAGTNYGYTF
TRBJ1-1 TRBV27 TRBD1 CASSFTGGASTEAFF
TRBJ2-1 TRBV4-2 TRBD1 CASSLHPGQGAYNEQFF
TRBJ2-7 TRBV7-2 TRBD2 CASSSGLTSYEQYF
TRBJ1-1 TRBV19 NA CASSKLREGTEAFF
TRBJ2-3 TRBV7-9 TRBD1 CASSKTGTDTQYF
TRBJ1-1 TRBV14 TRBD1 CASSHYGGQGARGTEAFF
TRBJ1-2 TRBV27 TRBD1 CASSSTGGAYGYTF
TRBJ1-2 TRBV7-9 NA CASIRDRGGAVGGYTF
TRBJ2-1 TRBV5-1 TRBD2 CASSLGTLTSGGSYNEQFF
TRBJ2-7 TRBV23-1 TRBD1 CASSGTGDHLFGEQYF
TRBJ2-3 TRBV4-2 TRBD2 CASSLNSGVSDTQYF
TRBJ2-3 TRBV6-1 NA CASSESSTDTQYF
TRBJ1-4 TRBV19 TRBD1 CASSSLDRTDEKLFF
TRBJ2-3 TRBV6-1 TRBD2 CASSRDYTDTQYF